This TCR beta chain was captured by sequencing in a study of regulatory T cells in long-lasting Graves disease. Background on the study: Disease was considered persistent Graves' disease after over 5 years of antithyroid drugs (with positive TSH receptor antibodies).

The time point here: persistent/refractory GD, antithyroid drugs over 5 years with positive TRAb. RNA from PBMCs was the source of the TCR library. Germline-derived CDR1 and CDR2 are MNHEY and SVGAGI. Trimming shortened V by 0 bases and J by 0 bases, and 11 bases separated the two germline ends. CDR3 length: 17 residues. Libraries of TCR beta came from iRepertoire HTBI primers plus Arm-PCR of CDR3 regions. TCRdb analysed the multiplex PCR reads with MiXCR anew, one entry per CDR3 protein. The sample records 250,000 to 300,000 distinct CDR3 sequences, roughly a fifth being singletons. This clonotype was sampled from a female donor with Graves disease. The chain links TRBV6-5 to TRBJ1-4, with D unresolved. The specimen comprised peripheral blood mononuclear cells (PBMCs), sampled when the disease was refractory, from a patient treated with antithyroid drugs. The CDR3 DNA sequence: TGTGCCAGCAGTTACTCTTTTTCGGATGCAACTAATGAAAAACTGTTTTTT. Translating it yields CASSYSFSDATNEKLFF.